This TCR beta chain was recovered during a study of blood T cells in healthy people across ages. A J-beta primer mix and a sample-barcoded 5' primer were used in a second PCR of roughly 7 to 12 cycles. Researchers report that each sample yielded at least 3 million CDR3-containing paired-end reads. TCRdb re-analysed the 5' RACE reads in MiXCR, keeping a single row per CDR3 protein. The sample contains around 690,000 distinct CDR3 sequences, around three fifths of which appear only once. This clonotype has at least ten counts. Trimming removed 3 bases at V and 8 bases at J, with 12 bases between. This CDR3 is built from 14 residues. Germline CDR1 KGHDR, CDR2 SFDVKD.

The clonotype was recovered from a man aged 55-75 years in good health. The gene calls are TRBV24-1 and TRBJ1-4, with unresolved D. The sample comprised blood. The CDR3 DNA reads as TGTGCCACCAGTGATCCGGCGACCGTCGAAAAACTGTTTTTT. Protein sequence: CATSDPATVEKLFF.